Sequencing of this TCR beta chain was carried out in a study of T-cell memory formation after mild COVID-19. In the study overall: For the most part, TCR clusters were specific to one donor.

In its sample, this clonotype was seen a few times. What it recognizes is unknown. TCRdb processed the 5' RACE reads anew with MiXCR; each CDR3 protein has one entry. Among 350,000 to 500,000 distinct CDR3 sequences listed, less than 25% were seen once. CDR3 size: 15 residues. V dropped 4 bases and J dropped 5 bases, with 18 bases sitting between them. The germline V gene encodes CDR1 SGHRS and CDR2 YFSETQ. General study points: Prior to infection, memory already included some responding clones, suggesting cross-reactive memory joined. CD4/CD8 balance characterized clones contracting day 15 to 85, and CD4+ skew characterized later expanders. CD4+ contracting clones lay mainly in CM and EM, CD8+ ones in EMRA.

This clonotype originated in an adult woman who had mild COVID-19 (a few samples of this study predate the infection). Cell type and time point are not known. The sequenced sample was PBMCs or a T cell subset sorted from them (not recorded which). The chain joins TRBV5-1 to TRBJ2-5, with D tentatively TRBD1 (6 bases). The CDR3 DNA is TGCGCCAGCAGCCGAGCCAACAGGGCCCAGGAGACCCAGTACTTC. Encoded protein: CASSRANRAQETQYF.